Presented here are 19 T cell receptor beta chains from one specimen sequenced in a study of T cells in tuberculosis. Generated by immunoSEQ multiplex PCR, the TCRdb table keeps only in-frame clones and is missing some. The data contain over 30,000 clones, about 97% of them singletons. Input material: PBMCs. The receptors stem from a donor between 10 and 29 years old with latent tuberculosis or without tuberculosis infection.

This chain links TRBV6-1 with TRBJ1-1; 8 bases align to TRBD1. CDR1 is MNHNS and CDR2 is SASEGT in the germline V gene. This CDR3 is 13 amino acids long. Trimming at V came to 3 bases and at J to 3 bases, leaving 0 bases not matched to a gene. The CDR3 DNA reads as TGTGCCAGCAGTGAGACAGGGGACACTGAAGCTTTCTTT. Amino acid sequence: CASSETGDTEAFF.

The rearrangement uses TRBV5-4 and TRBJ2-1; TRBD1 matches at 9 bases. Trimming cost V 0 bases and J 4 bases; bases outside gene matches: 5. Germline V gene sequence: CDR1 SGHNT, CDR2 YYREEE (reference sequence). CDR3 size: 16 residues. DNA for the CDR3: TGTGCCAGCAGCTTGGGGACAGGGGCGGTATACAATGAGCAGTTCTTC. Protein sequence: CASSLGTGAVYNEQFF.

This chain connects TRBV2 to TRBJ2-4, with TRBD2 identical over 10 bases. The CDR3 loop spans 17 amino acids. Germline CDR1 SNHLY, CDR2 FYNNEI. J gave up 2 bases and V 1 base, and 5 bases lay outside the gene matches. CDR3 residues: CASSEERGGRTKNIQYF. CDR3 in DNA: TGTGCCAGCAGTGAAGAGCGGGGGGGCCGAACCAAAAACATTCAGTACTTC. Together with reference TRBV2 and TRBJ2-4, the CDR3 gives the full variable domain: EPEVTQTPSHQVTQMGQEVILRCVPISNHLYFYWYRQILGQKVEFLVSFYNNEISEKSEIFDDQFSVERPDGSNFTLKIRSTKLEDSAMYFCASSEERGGRTKNIQYFGAGTRLSVL.

The chain employs TRBV4-1 and TRBJ1-1; D gene ambiguous. This CDR3 is 15 amino acids long. Germline V gene data show CDR1 as MGHRA and CDR2 as YSYEKL. Between the trimmed V and J ends, which lost 4 bases and 2 bases, there was a span of 14 bases. The CDR3: CASSLIPGINTEAFF. CDR3 bases: TGCGCCAGCAGCCTAATCCCCGGGATCAACACTGAAGCTTTCTTT.

This chain uses TRBV30 with TRBJ2-6; D perhaps matches TRBD2 (5 bases). V dropped 0 bases and J dropped 0 bases, with 12 bases sitting between them. The CDR3 totals 17 residues. CDR1 and CDR2 (germline): GTSNPN, SVGIG (reference sequence). The chain's CDR3 is CAWSVPPGGSGANVLTF. The CDR3, as DNA: TGTGCCTGGAGTGTACCTCCCGGAGGCTCTGGGGCCAACGTCCTGACTTTC.

The genes are TRBV27 and TRBJ1-2, with 11 positions matching TRBD1. The CDR3 runs 15 residues. The junction had 7 bases not matched to a gene; V was cut back by 5 bases and J by 5 bases. The germline gives CDR1 MNHEY, CDR2 SMNVEV (reference sequence). CDR3 sequence reads: CASSPRDRGAYGYTF. CDR3 DNA sequence: TGTGCCAGCAGTCCTCGGGACAGGGGGGCGTATGGCTACACCTTC.

The chain joins TRBV6-5 to TRBJ1-5, with a weak D call TRBD1 (5 bases). V lost 0 bases to trimming and J lost 7 bases, with 7 bases between them. Germline CDR1 MNHEY, CDR2 SVGAGI. CDR3 size: 13 residues. The CDR3 nucleotides read TGTGCCAGCAGTTACTCACAGGAACAGCCCCAGCATTTT. Its protein is CASSYSQEQPQHF.

The chain couples TRBV2 to TRBJ1-2, with 7 bases fitting TRBD1. This CDR3 comprises 12 residues. Germline-derived CDR1 and CDR2 are SNHLY and FYNNEI. The trim removed 6 bases at V and 7 bases at J, leaving 5 bases unmatched. The CDR3 DNA sequence: TGTGCCAGCAGGGGGACAGCCTCTGGCTACACCTTC. Encoded protein: CASRGTASGYTF.

The genes are TRBV19 and TRBJ1-1; a possible D gene is TRBD1 (5 bases). V lost 1 base to trimming and J lost 4 bases, with 7 bases between them. The germline gives CDR1 LNHDA, CDR2 SQIVND (reference sequence). This CDR3 is built from 13 residues. CDR3 nucleotide sequence: TGTGCCAGTAGTATAGGGGGGGTCACTGAAGCTTTCTTT. This gives the protein CASSIGGVTEAFF.

The chain is built from TRBV15 and TRBJ2-3, with 7 bases that match TRBD2. V lost 0 bases, J lost 2 bases, and 2 bases stayed unmatched. The germline gives CDR1 LNHNV, CDR2 YYDKDF (reference sequence). The CDR3 runs 15 residues. The CDR3 is CATSRDGGTTDTQYF. DNA of the CDR3: TGTGCCACCAGCAGAGACGGGGGGACCACAGATACGCAGTATTTT.

J is TRBJ2-6 and V is TRBV4-1, with TRBD1 matching 9 bases. This CDR3 is built from 22 residues. After removal of 0 bases from V and 8 bases from J, the junction contained 23 bases not matched to a gene. Germline V gene data show CDR1 as MGHRA and CDR2 as YSYEKL. The CDR3 reads CASSQDNARTYRGRDSSNVLTF. CDR3 sequence (DNA): TGCGCCAGCAGCCAAGATAACGCTAGGACCTACAGGGGGCGAGACTCTTCCAACGTCCTGACTTTC.

CDR3 loop: CAIRGRDSSTDTQYF. The CDR3 nucleotides read TGTGCCATCAGGGGGAGGGACTCGAGCACAGATACGCAGTATTTT. The V gene is TRBV10-3, the J gene TRBJ2-3; 7 bases line up with TRBD2. Germline assignment: CDR1 ENHRY and CDR2 SYGVKD. V was clipped by 6 bases and J by 0 bases; unmatched bases: 6. CDR3 length: 15 amino acids.

The chain has TRBV5-1 and TRBJ2-1, with a weak D call TRBD1 (5 bases). The V end lost 0 bases, the J end lost 9 bases, and 7 bases lay between the germline ends. Looked up from germline, CDR1 is SGHRS and CDR2 is YFSETQ. This CDR3 contains 12 residues. In nucleotides, the CDR3 is TGCGCCAGCAGCTTGGTAGGGGTTGAGCAGTTCTTC. It is translated as CASSLVGVEQFF.

This clone has a handful of counts. The V gene is TRBV5-1, the J gene TRBJ1-5, with 8 bases lining up with TRBD1. The CDR3 loop spans 16 amino acids. The V gene's germline CDR1 is SGHRS and CDR2 YFSETQ. Germline trimming cut 3 bases from V and 6 bases from J; bases unmatched to any gene: 11. CDR3 nucleotide sequence: TGCGCCAGCAGCTATGGGGACAGGCAAGGTGGTCAGCCCCAGCATTTT. Translation: CASSYGDRQGGQPQHF. Looking up the rest from reference TRBV5-1 and TRBJ1-5 gives the full variable domain: KAGVTQTPRYLIKTRGQQVTLSCSPISGHRSVSWYQQTPGQGLQFLFEYFSETQRNKGNFPGRFSGRQFSNSRSEMNVSTLELGDSALYLCASSYGDRQGGQPQHFGDGTRLSIL.

This clone was detected once. The rearrangement joins TRBV9 to TRBJ1-2, with D unclear. The CDR3 consists of 12 residues. The germline V and J ends were trimmed by 3 bases and 8 bases, with 11 bases remaining between them. CDR1 SGDLS and CDR2 YYNGEE come from the germline V gene. The CDR3 is CASSGRSTGYTF. Written as DNA, the CDR3 is TGTGCCAGCAGCGGCAGGTCCACCGGCTACACCTTC.

The CDR3 coding sequence is TGTGCCAGCAGCCTAGTAAGGGGGCGAGGGAACACTGAAGCTTTCTTT. This translates into CASSLVRGRGNTEAFF. The V and J genes are TRBV7-2 and TRBJ1-1, with 7 bases identical to TRBD1. The CDR3 consists of 16 residues. V trimming: 5 bases; J trimming: 1 base; junction bases outside the gene matches: 10. The germline V gene has CDR1 SGHTA and CDR2 FQGNSA.

This clone came up once. The chain joins TRBV6-1 to TRBJ1-1; 7 bases match TRBD1. J was trimmed by 5 bases and V by 2 bases; bases with no gene match: 8. CDR3 length equals 15 residues. The germline V gene has CDR1 MNHNS and CDR2 SASEGT. CDR3 residues: CASSERGGAGTEAFF. In DNA, the CDR3 is TGTGCCAGCAGTGAAAGAGGGGGCGCGGGGACTGAAGCTTTCTTT.

The chain couples TRBV11-2 to TRBJ2-2; D remains ambiguous. Germline V CDR1 and CDR2: SGHAT, FQNNGV. Trimming took 0 bases from V and 1 from J, leaving 15 bases between them. The CDR3 totals 18 residues. CDR3 sequence reads: CASSLDPRPLMNTGELFF. In DNA, the CDR3 is TGTGCCAGCAGCTTAGATCCGCGGCCACTGATGAACACCGGGGAGCTGTTTTTT.

J is TRBJ1-3 and V is TRBV7-9, with 8 bases aligning to TRBD1. Germline-derived CDR1 and CDR2 are SEHNR and FQNEAQ (reference sequence). This CDR3 comprises 14 residues. After removal of 4 bases from V and 2 bases from J, the junction contained 1 base not matched to a gene. For the CDR3, the DNA is TGTGCCAGCAGCTCACAGGGGGCTGGAAACACCATATATTTT. Residues: CASSSQGAGNTIYF. Drawing the rest from reference TRBV7-9 and TRBJ1-3, the complete variable domain is DTGVSQNPRHKITKRGQNVTFRCDPISEHNRLYWYRQTLGQGPEFLTYFQNEAQLEKSRLLSDRFSAERPKGSFSTLEIQRTEQGDSAMYLCASSSQGAGNTIYFGEGSWLTVV.